This T cell receptor (beta chain) was captured in a study of T-cell reconstitution after alpha-beta-depleted transplantation in children. The CDR3 sequence is 16 residues long. Germline CDR1 is SGHRS and CDR2 is YFSETQ. The ends were cut back, 1 base at V and 2 bases at J, with 14 bases in the middle. Unique molecular identifiers were incorporated into the prepared TCRbeta library. TCRdb fed the PCR reads into MiXCR, producing one record per CDR3 protein. The sample shows some 830,000 distinct CDR3 sequences, under 20% of them seen only once. This TCR came from a male patient under 18 who had a stem cell transplant for acute lymphoblastic leukemia, so the T cells may come from the graft donor. Sample: PBMCs, mostly from graft donor cells, taken 360 days after TCRalphabeta/CD19-depleted stem cell transplant. This chain uses TRBV5-1 with TRBJ2-3, with a possible D match to TRBD1 (6 bases). CDR3 protein: CASSLSSGHFTDTQYF. The CDR3 nucleotides are TGCGCCAGCAGCTTGTCCTCGGGACACTTCACAGATACGCAGTATTTT.